The 23 T cell receptor beta chains in this list originate from one sample, sequenced in a study of tumor and adjacent non-tumor tissue in lung cancer. The library came from three nested PCR rounds adapted from ARM-PCR protocols. TCRdb reanalysed the multiplex PCR reads using MiXCR and keeps one entry per CDR3 protein. The repertoire holds some 100,000 distinct CDR3 sequences, with over 55% as singletons. No cell sorting was done before RNA was extracted from the tissue. More than 3 cm separated this lung sample from the edge of the tumor. Sequenced material: distant non-tumor lung tissue. The receptors shown here come from a man younger than 45 with non-small cell lung cancer.

This clonotype was seen repeatedly, ten times or more. J is TRBJ2-1 and V is TRBV10-3; 11 nucleotides align to TRBD2. Germline V gene lookup returns CDR1 ENHRY and CDR2 SYGVKD. Unmatched junction bases numbered 7, after V lost 2 bases and J lost 7 bases. The CDR3 covers 16 residues. CDR3 coding DNA: TGTGCCATCAGTGAGCCGGGACTAGCGGTCCAGAATGAGCAGTTCTTC. The encoded protein is CAISEPGLAVQNEQFF.

In the case of this clonotype: A clone one base away is much larger, so this may be a read error. The chain has TRBV11-2 and TRBJ2-7; D possibly corresponds to TRBD2 (5 bases). Looked up from germline, CDR1 is SGHAT and CDR2 is FQNNGV. This CDR3 comprises 15 residues. Trimming took off 3 bases at V and 4 bases at J, with 16 bases between the two ends. The chain's CDR3 is CASSLGSGKGYEQYF. DNA of the CDR3: TGTGCCAGCAGCTTGGGGTCGGGGAAGGGATACGAGCAGTACTTC.

As concerns this clonotype: A much larger clone is a single base away; this may be a read error. Here the CDR3 omits its conserved ending phenylalanine or tryptophan, so a read error is the likely source. The DNA is omitted, as the CDR3 cannot be located on it reliably, and the CDR3 follows TCRdb's listing. Here the CDR3 reads CASSKARRSNQPQHS. The rearrangement uses TRBV21-1 and TRBJ1-5. TRBV21-1 is a pseudogene segment. The CDR3 adds up to 15 amino acids, both ends counted.

This clonotype occurred once. No conserved phenylalanine or tryptophan is present at the end of the CDR3, so a read error is the likely explanation. The limits of the CDR3 on the DNA are not certain, so only TCRdb's listed CDR3 is given. The gene calls are TRBV11-3 and TRBJ2-1. Including both end residues, the CDR3 is 8 amino acids long. Germline V gene sequence: CDR1 SGHNT, CDR2 YENEEA. CDR3 sequence: CAISLKDV.

The chain has TRBV19 and TRBJ2-3, with 8 bases lining up with TRBD1. Germline trimming cut 3 bases from V and 7 bases from J; bases unmatched to any gene: 9. CDR1 is LNHDA and CDR2 is SQIVND in the germline V gene (reference sequence). This CDR3 spans 15 amino acids. CDR3 sequence: CASSISGQGRYTQYF. CDR3 bases: TGTGCCAGTAGTATCTCCGGACAGGGCAGATATACGCAGTATTTT.

This chain uses TRBV29-1 with TRBJ2-5; possibly TRBD2 for D (6 bases). V shed 7 bases and J shed 1 base, with 13 bases lying between them. CDR1 and CDR2 from the germline V gene are SQVTM and ANQGSEA. This CDR3 is 13 amino acids long. CDR3: CSGGGSGQETQYF. For the CDR3, the DNA is TGCAGCGGAGGTGGTAGCGGCCAAGAGACCCAGTACTTC.

V usage is TRBV6-1 and J usage is TRBJ2-5; D not resolved. CDR1 is MNHNS and CDR2 is SASEGT in the germline V gene. With 10 bases removed from V and 5 bases from J, the gap between germline ends came to 17 bases. This CDR3 comprises 13 residues. The CDR3 DNA reads TGTGCCAACAGCCACAGCTTTGCGGAGACCCAGTACTTC. It encodes CANSHSFAETQYF.

This clonotype was detected once. An end of the junction does not agree with germline; a read error may underlie this. V usage is TRBV11-2 and J usage is TRBJ2-7; maybe TRBD2 (5 bases). Looked up from germline, CDR1 is SGHAT and CDR2 is FQNNGV. This CDR3 is 15 amino acids long. The CDR3 nucleotides read TGTGTCAGCAGTAAGGATTATGGGAGCAACTACGAGCAATACTTC. Encoded protein: CVSSKDYGSNYEQYF.

Turning to this clonotype: At one end the junction does not follow the germline gene, possibly because of a read error. The rearrangement uses TRBV19 and TRBJ2-1; 9 positions agree with TRBD1. The germline V gene encodes CDR1 LNHDA and CDR2 SQIVND (reference sequence). The CDR3 extends over 12 amino acids. The CDR3 is CASSSPSGTGNF. The CDR3 nucleotides read TGTGCCAGTAGCTCACCTTCCGGGACAGGGAACTTC. Together with reference TRBV19 and TRBJ2-1, the CDR3 gives the full variable domain: DGGITQSPKYLFRKEGQNVTLSCEQNLNHDAMYWYRQDPGQGLRLIYYSQIVNDFQKGDIAEGYSVSREKKESFPLTVTSAQKNPTAFYLCASSSPSGTGNFGPGTRLTVL.

Concerning this clonotype itself: Without the conserved terminal phenylalanine or tryptophan, this CDR3 likely stems from a read error. The gene calls are TRBV20-1 and TRBJ2-7; possible D gene TRBD2, 6 bases. The CDR3 runs 14 residues. The V gene's germline CDR1 is DFQATT and CDR2 SNEGSKA (reference sequence). The CDR3: CTARDPGLSYEQYL. The DNA of the CDR3 is TGCACTGCTAGAGATCCGGGACTCTCCTACGAGCAGTACCTC.

Of note for this clonotype: A much larger clone sits a single nucleotide away, making a read error possible. For the CDR3, the DNA is TGTGCCAGCAGCCACACCGGACATGGGCGTTTTGAAGCTTTCTTT. Translation: CASSHTGHGRFEAFF. This chain joins TRBV7-9 and TRBJ1-1, with a tentative D call TRBD1 (5 bases). The CDR3 has 15 amino acids. CDR1 is SEHNR and CDR2 is FQNEAQ in the germline V gene (reference sequence). Trimming stripped 5 bases from V and 7 bases from J, with 20 bases between.

With regard to this clonotype: An end of the junction differs from the germline gene, which may be a read error. V and J are TRBV11-2 and TRBJ2-3, with D perhaps matching TRBD2 (6 bases). Germline assignment: CDR1 SGHAT and CDR2 FQNNGV. The CDR3 has 15 amino acids. CDR3 region: CAGSSPSDRTDTKYF. DNA for the CDR3: TGTGCCGGCAGCTCCCCTAGCGACCGCACAGATACGAAGTATTTT.

This chain connects TRBV24-1 to TRBJ2-1, with D unclear. The CDR3 sequence is 16 residues long. CDR1 KGHDR and CDR2 SFDVKD come from the germline V gene. The V end lost 6 bases, the J end lost 1 base, and 15 bases lay between the germline ends. The CDR3 here is CATSKASSKSYNEQFF. For the CDR3, the DNA is TGTGCCACCAGTAAGGCCAGCAGCAAATCCTACAATGAGCAGTTCTTC.

This clonotype was observed a few times. At one of its ends the junction is not consistent with the germline gene, which may arise from a read error. The chain uses TRBV6-2 or TRBV6-3 and TRBJ2-3; weak D call: TRBD1 (6 bases). The germline gives CDR1 MNHEY, CDR2 SVGEGT. The length of the CDR3 is 14 residues. The CDR3 loop reads CVSRPGQPLDTQYF. The CDR3 nucleotides read TGTGTCAGCAGACCCGGACAGCCCTTGGATACGCAGTATTTT.

In regard to this clonotype: This likely comes from a read error, as the CDR3 has no conserved phenylalanine or tryptophan at its end. This chain links TRBV20-1 with TRBJ1-1, with D hard to call. The ends were cut back, 0 bases at V and 1 base at J, with 12 bases in the middle. Germline CDR1 and CDR2: DFQATT and SNEGSKA (reference sequence). This CDR3 contains 15 residues. The CDR3 sequence: CSARDPSGENTEAFL. CDR3 in DNA: TGCAGTGCTAGAGATCCCTCCGGGGAGAACACTGAAGCTTTCCTT.

This clonotype appeared once. One end of the junction is discordant with germline, which a read error may explain. The genes are TRBV24-1 and TRBJ2-1; D is possibly TRBD2 (6 bases). The CDR3 loop spans 13 amino acids. Germline-derived CDR1 and CDR2 are KGHDR and SFDVKD. The CDR3 reads CATSDFRGNERFF. DNA of the CDR3: TGTGCCACAAGTGATTTTCGGGGGAATGAGCGGTTCTTC.

With respect to this clonotype: A read error may account for a junction end that differs from germline. CDR3 DNA sequence: TGTGGCAGCAGTTCGCCGGGTTTAGAAGAGACCCAGTACTTC. It yields the protein CGSSSPGLEETQYF. The chain links TRBV28 to TRBJ2-5; D is unclear. CDR1 is MDHEN, CDR2 SYDVKM, per germline. There are 14 residues in the CDR3.

In regard to this clonotype: This may stem from a read error, because a much larger clone lies one nucleotide away. The V and J genes are TRBV12-3 or TRBV12-4 and TRBJ1-2; maybe TRBD1 (5 bases). This CDR3 has 14 residues. The CDR3 loop reads CDSSLIHQGAGYTF. In nucleotides, the CDR3 is TGTGACAGCAGTCTTATTCATCAGGGTGCTGGCTACACCTTC.

This clonotype was observed a few times. V gene TRBV11-1 combines with J gene TRBJ1-2; 8 bases fit TRBD1. Trimming took 4 bases from V and 6 from J; bases not matched to a gene: 10. The CDR3 has 15 residues. The germline V gene has CDR1 SGHAT and CDR2 FQDESV (reference sequence). Here the CDR3 reads CASSSGQGLLNGYTF. CDR3 sequence (DNA): TGTGCCAGCAGCTCCGGACAGGGCCTTCTTAATGGCTACACCTTC.

Note on this clonotype: Since the CDR3 does not end with the conserved phenylalanine or tryptophan, this likely comes from a read error. This chain connects TRBV11-3 to TRBJ2-1; D could derive from TRBD1 or TRBD2 (6 bases each). CDR3 size: 16 residues. Trimming removed 6 bases at V and 7 bases at J, with 22 bases between. CDR1 and CDR2 (germline): SGHNT, YENEEA. The CDR3 reads CASSSWGAPPLNEQFL. CDR3 nucleotides: TGTGCCAGCAGTTCCTGGGGGGCCCCTCCCCTAAATGAGCAGTTCCTC.

With respect to this clonotype: At one boundary the junction diverges from the germline segment, which might be a read error. V usage is TRBV20-1 and J usage is TRBJ1-1; weak D call: TRBD1 (5 bases). This CDR3 has 15 amino acids. CDR1 DFQATT and CDR2 SNEGSKA come from the germline V gene (reference sequence). This CDR3 is CSTRLPWGMNPEAFF. CDR3 DNA sequence: TGCAGTACGCGCCTCCCCTGGGGCATGAACCCTGAAGCTTTCTTT.

Concerning this clonotype itself: A much bigger clone sits one base away, suggesting this may be a read error. The chain couples TRBV20-1 to TRBJ2-3; TRBD2 is a possible D gene (6 bases). CDR3 length equals 13 residues. From germline, CDR1 is DFQATT and CDR2 SNEGSKA (reference sequence). V shed 7 bases and J shed 5 bases, with 16 bases lying between them. This CDR3 is CSVPRGGQDTQYF. CDR3 nucleotides: TGCAGTGTCCCGCGGGGTGGCCAAGATACGCAGTATTTT.

The sample holds many counts of this clonotype. The chain is built from TRBV6-5 and TRBJ1-2; 10 positions agree with TRBD1. The germline CDR1 and CDR2 sequences are MNHEY and SVGAGI. The V and J ends lost 5 bases and 7 bases, in that order; junction bases with no gene match: 10. CDR3 size: 15 residues. The CDR3 DNA sequence: TGTGCCAGCAGTATAGGGAGGGGACAGGGGTCTGGCTACACCTTC. This encodes CASSIGRGQGSGYTF.